Sequencing of this T cell receptor beta chain was carried out in a study of Ad26.COV2.S vaccination and SARS-CoV-2 variants. General study points: People given the vaccine had a wider spike-specific TCR breadth than placebo recipients did. Vaccine and placebo recipients had similar non-spike TCR breadth.

The repertoire was sequenced with immunoSEQ multiplex PCR; TCRdb's copy has only in-frame clones and lacks some. Among roughly 380,000 clones, roughly 84% were seen once, and the ten largest hold roughly 3.1%. This clone was picked up one time. The antigen is unknown. This may stem from a read error, because a much larger clone lies one nucleotide away. This specimen includes other DNA sequences encoding the same CDR3. The CDR3 has 13 residues. Deletions cut 1 base from V and 1 base from J, with 4 bases between. The treatment denotes: about 20 received Ad26.COV2.S at low or high dose, single or two shots; roughly five received placebo; per-sample allocation not given. Sampling was performed 63 days after the first vaccine or placebo injection. An Ad26 vector carrying the Wuhan-strain SARS-CoV-2 spike served as the vaccine.

This chain joins TRBV12-3 or TRBV12-4 and TRBJ1-1; D call uncertain. This sequence was found in a person between 18 and 65 years old who received the Ad26.COV2.S COVID-19 vaccine or a placebo. The sequenced sample was peripheral blood, obtained in a trial of Ad26.COV2.S vaccine versus placebo. CDR3 amino acids: CASSLGQNTEAFF. The DNA for the CDR3 is TGTGCCAGCAGTTTAGGACAGAACACTGAAGCTTTCTTT.